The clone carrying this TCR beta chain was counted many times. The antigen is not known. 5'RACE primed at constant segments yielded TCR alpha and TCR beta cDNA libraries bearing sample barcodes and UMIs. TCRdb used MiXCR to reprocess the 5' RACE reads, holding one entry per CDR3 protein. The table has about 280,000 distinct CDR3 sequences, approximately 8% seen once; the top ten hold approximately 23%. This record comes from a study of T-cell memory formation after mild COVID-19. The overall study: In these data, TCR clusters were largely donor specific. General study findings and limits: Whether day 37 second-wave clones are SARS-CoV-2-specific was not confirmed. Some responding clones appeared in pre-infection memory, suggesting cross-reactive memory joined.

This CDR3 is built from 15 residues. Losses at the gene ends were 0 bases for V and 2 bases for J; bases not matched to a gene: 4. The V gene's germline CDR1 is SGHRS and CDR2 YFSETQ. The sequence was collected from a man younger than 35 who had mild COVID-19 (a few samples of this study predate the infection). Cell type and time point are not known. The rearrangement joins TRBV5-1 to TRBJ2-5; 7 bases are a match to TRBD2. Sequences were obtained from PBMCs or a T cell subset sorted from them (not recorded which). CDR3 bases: TGCGCCAGCAGCTTGGATGGGCGGGGGCAAGAGACCCAGTACTTC. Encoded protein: CASSLDGRGQETQYF. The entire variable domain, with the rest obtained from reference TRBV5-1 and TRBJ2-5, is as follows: KAGVTQTPRYLIKTRGQQVTLSCSPISGHRSVSWYQQTPGQGLQFLFEYFSETQRNKGNFPGRFSGRQFSNSRSEMNVSTLELGDSALYLCASSLDGRGQETQYFGPGTRLLVL.